These 17 T cell receptor beta chains were sequenced from one sample in a study of CD8 T cells in Susac syndrome. Random hexamers were used to reverse transcribe an amount of about 0.45 to 1 ug RNA. TCRdb reprocessed the immunoSEQ multiplex PCR reads with MiXCR, giving one entry per CDR3 protein. The table includes 130,000 to 150,000 distinct CDR3 sequences, 85% to 95% detected once. The sequencing input was CD8+ T cells from PBMCs. The receptors stem from a human donor in good health.

V usage is TRBV20-1 and J usage is TRBJ2-7, with D unclear. CDR3 length: 14 residues. V was pared by 4 bases and J by 0 bases, with 13 bases between. Germline CDR1 DFQATT, CDR2 SNEGSKA (reference sequence). The CDR3 spells CSAMDLSSSYEQYF. CDR3 nucleotides: TGCAGTGCTATGGACCTTAGTTCCTCCTACGAGCAGTACTTC.

The CDR3 region is CASSLVPPYEQYF. The CDR3 DNA reads as TGTGCCAGCAGTTTAGTCCCTCCTTACGAGCAGTACTTC. This rearrangement joins TRBV12-3 or TRBV12-4 to TRBJ2-7; D remains unclear. The CDR3 runs to 13 residues. V gave up 1 base and J gave up 4 bases, with 8 bases separating them.

V usage is TRBV28 and J usage is TRBJ2-7, with D possibly being TRBD2 (6 bases). Germline loops: CDR1 MDHEN, CDR2 SYDVKM. V lost 2 bases to trimming and J lost 0 bases, with 14 bases between them. The CDR3 is 16 residues long. This chain's CDR3 is CASSLGVLALSYEQYF. CDR3 sequence (DNA): TGTGCCAGCAGTTTAGGTGTCCTAGCGCTCTCCTACGAGCAGTACTTC. The whole variable domain, filled in from reference TRBV28 and TRBJ2-7, reads DVKVTQSSRYLVKRTGEKVFLECVQDMDHENMFWYRQDPGLGLRLIYFSYDVKMKEKGDIPEGYSVSREKKERFSLILESASTNQTSMYLCASSLGVLALSYEQYFGPGTRLTVT.

The chain carries TRBV27 and TRBJ2-3, with D perhaps TRBD2 (6 bases). Germline CDR1 and CDR2: MNHEY and SMNVEV (reference sequence). The CDR3 has 13 residues. V gave up 3 bases and J gave up 8 bases, with 12 bases separating them. The CDR3 DNA sequence: TGTGCCAGCAGTTTTGGTAGCGGAGGTACGCAGTATTTT. Translated: CASSFGSGGTQYF.

This clonotype was detected only once. V gene TRBV19 combines with J gene TRBJ2-7; the match to TRBD1 covers 7 bases. CDR1 and CDR2 (germline): LNHDA, SQIVND (reference sequence). The CDR3 is 14 residues long. J gave up 1 base and V 6 bases, and 6 bases lay outside the gene matches. CDR3: CASRVAGGSYEQYF. CDR3 coding DNA: TGTGCCAGTAGGGTTGCAGGGGGATCCTACGAGCAGTACTTC.

The chain is built from TRBV28 and TRBJ2-1, with no clear D. Looked up from germline, CDR1 is MDHEN and CDR2 is SYDVKM. This CDR3 region has 13 residues. CDR3 residues: CAAARLKFNEQFF. DNA of the CDR3: TGTGCTGCAGCCCGATTGAAATTCAATGAGCAGTTCTTC.

J is TRBJ2-7 and V is TRBV30; D remains unclear. CDR3 length equals 14 residues. V lost 4 bases and J 0 bases, leaving 13 bases between the germline ends. CDR1 and CDR2 (germline): GTSNPN, SVGIG (reference sequence). DNA of the CDR3: TGTGCCTGGATGTCTTTGCAGAGCTCCTACGAGCAGTACTTC. Translated: CAWMSLQSSYEQYF.

The chain carries TRBV6-1 and TRBJ1-2; D might be TRBD1 (6 bases). Trimming removed 6 bases from V and 0 bases from J, with 20 bases in between. The CDR3 has 17 residues. CDR1 is MNHNS, CDR2 SASEGT, per germline. This CDR3 reads CASSLSTSDSTNYGYTF. CDR3 bases: TGTGCCAGCAGCCTATCAACCTCGGACAGTACTAACTATGGCTACACCTTC.

V is TRBV13 and J is TRBJ1-3; D is uncertain. Germline V lookup: CDR1 PRHDT, CDR2 FYEKMQ (reference sequence). V dropped 4 bases and J dropped 8 bases, with 9 bases sitting between them. This CDR3 spans 12 amino acids. For the CDR3, the DNA is TGTGCCAGCAGCTCAAAAACTGACACCATATATTTT. Amino acid sequence: CASSSKTDTIYF.

V usage is TRBV6-2 or TRBV6-3 and J usage is TRBJ2-1; no reliable D call. CDR3 length equals 14 residues. The V gene's germline CDR1 is MNHEY and CDR2 SVGEGT. The V gene lost 6 bases and the J gene lost 9 bases, with 18 bases spanning the gap. CDR3 region: CASSPLTNVGEQFF. CDR3 bases: TGTGCCAGCAGCCCCCTTACGAATGTGGGTGAGCAGTTCTTC.

The rearrangement joins TRBV12-3 or TRBV12-4 to TRBJ2-7; D might be TRBD1 (5 bases). Trimming left V 4 bases short and J 6 bases short, with 10 bases between. This CDR3 has 12 residues. CDR3 bases: TGTGCCAGCAGTTGGCAGGGATCCGAGCAGTACTTC. This gives the protein CASSWQGSEQYF.

This clonotype was seen only once. This chain links TRBV4-2 with TRBJ2-2; no clear D. V lost 4 bases, J lost 2 bases, and 5 bases lay in between. Germline V gene lookup returns CDR1 LGHNA and CDR2 YNFKEQ. This CDR3 comprises 13 residues. CDR3 DNA sequence: TGTGCCAGCAGCCTCGACAACACCGGGGAGCTGTTTTTT. Protein: CASSLDNTGELFF.

The gene calls are TRBV29-1 and TRBJ1-2; no reliable D call. The CDR3 extends over 14 amino acids. Per germline, CDR1 SQVTM and CDR2 ANQGSEA. Trimming cost V 2 bases and J 6 bases, with 16 bases left between them. CDR3 sequence (DNA): TGCAGCGTTGAAAAACAGACCTACGAGGATGGCTACACCTTC. Translated: CSVEKQTYEDGYTF.

The chain employs TRBV6-5 and TRBJ2-3, with TRBD1 matching 10 bases. Germline V gene sequence: CDR1 MNHEY, CDR2 SVGAGI. The CDR3 runs to 17 residues. The trim removed 0 bases at V and 5 bases at J, leaving 8 bases unmatched. Written as DNA, the CDR3 is TGTGCCAGCAGTTACTCGCTGGGACAGGGGCAGGGAGATACGCAGTATTTT. This encodes CASSYSLGQGQGDTQYF.

V and J are TRBV29-1 and TRBJ2-7, with D possibly being TRBD1 (6 bases). V lost 1 base and J 2 bases, leaving 9 bases between the germline ends. Germline V gene data show CDR1 as SQVTM and CDR2 as ANQGSEA. The CDR3 extends over 13 amino acids. Here the CDR3 reads CSVEGTEAYEQYF. DNA for the CDR3: TGCAGCGTTGAAGGGACAGAGGCCTACGAGCAGTACTTC.

The chain couples TRBV29-1 to TRBJ1-4, with TRBD1 identical over 7 bases. Germline V gene lookup returns CDR1 SQVTM and CDR2 ANQGSEA. After removal of 6 bases from V and 5 bases from J, the junction contained 6 bases not matched to a gene. The CDR3 is made up of 13 amino acids. CDR3 DNA: TGCAGCGTGCTGACAGGGAAGAATGAAAAACTGTTTTTT. Amino acids: CSVLTGKNEKLFF.

This clonotype was observed once. V usage is TRBV5-4 and J usage is TRBJ2-7; TRBD2 matches at 7 bases. The CDR3 is made up of 16 amino acids. The trim removed 4 bases at V and 2 bases at J, leaving 12 bases unmatched. CDR1 and CDR2 (germline): SGHNT, YYREEE (reference sequence). CDR3 in DNA: TGTGCCAGCAGCCTTGGTGTGGGAGGGCCCCCCTACGAGCAGTACTTC. This codes for CASSLGVGGPPYEQYF.